The 4 T cell receptor beta chains given below trace back to one sample, sequenced in a study of T cells after yellow fever vaccination. TCRdb re-analysed the 5' RACE reads in MiXCR, keeping a single row per CDR3 protein. The sample lists about 210,000 distinct CDR3 sequences, 6.7% occurring once. Sequenced here: CD4+ T cells sorted from PBMCs, sampled on the day of the yellow fever booster vaccination. The receptors stem from a man younger than 45 who received the YFV17D yellow fever vaccine.

This clonotype was counted between two and nine times. CDR3 sequence (DNA): TGCAGTGCTAGGACTAGCGGCAAAAGTAACAATGAGCAGTTCTTC. Translation gives CSARTSGKSNNEQFF. The chain combines TRBV20-1 with TRBJ2-1; 9 nucleotides align to TRBD2. The V and J ends lost 3 bases and 5 bases, in that order; junction bases with no gene match: 8. The CDR3 is 15 residues long. Germline assignment: CDR1 DFQATT and CDR2 SNEGSKA (reference sequence).

The chain couples TRBV20-1 to TRBJ1-2; possible D gene TRBD1, 6 bases. The CDR3 runs to 14 residues. Germline CDR1 DFQATT, CDR2 SNEGSKA (reference sequence). Trimming stripped 4 bases from V and 8 bases from J, with 20 bases between. Here the CDR3 DNA reads TGCAGTGCTATCCGGGACATAAGTATTGGAGGCTACACCTTC. Translation: CSAIRDISIGGYTF.

The chain joins TRBV12-5 to TRBJ2-5; D gene ambiguous. CDR1 and CDR2 from the germline V gene are LGHNT and FRNRAP. This CDR3 contains 11 residues. V lost 3 bases to trimming and J lost 5 bases, with 4 bases between them. For the CDR3, the DNA is TGTGCTAGTGGTTTTGGGGAGACCCAGTACTTC. Translating gives CASGFGETQYF.

This clonotype came up many times. The J gene is TRBJ2-7, the V gene TRBV5-1, with TRBD1 identical over 8 bases. This CDR3 has 14 residues. Losses at the gene ends were 3 bases for V and 5 bases for J; bases not matched to a gene: 7. The V gene's germline CDR1 is SGHRS and CDR2 YFSETQ. The CDR3 region is CASSSDRGSDEQYF. DNA of the CDR3: TGCGCCAGCAGCTCCGACAGGGGTAGCGACGAGCAGTACTTC.